The clone carrying this TCR beta chain has a count of ten or more. These data belong to a study of neurological immune-mediated disorders. Trimming at V came to 5 bases and at J to 5 bases, leaving 6 bases not matched to a gene. Per germline, CDR1 DFQATT and CDR2 SNEGSKA (reference sequence). The CDR3 length is 14 residues. 5'RACE generated cDNA with 10-nucleotide random UMIs. TCRdb reprocessed the 5' RACE reads via MiXCR and lists one record per CDR3 protein. The sample contains tens of thousands of distinct CDR3 sequences, roughly 7% of which appear only once. Among the participants, healthy controls were blood bank volunteers in Maryland, USA. The unsorted libraries were prepared from 2 million PBMCs (stored at -80 C).

The rearrangement links TRBV20-1 to TRBJ2-3; 11 bases map to TRBD2. The sequenced material came from PBMCs. This sequence originates from a woman in her thirties or forties in good health. DNA for the CDR3: TGCAGTGCTTGGACTAGCGGGCGGGTAGATACGCAGTATTTT. Protein: CSAWTSGRVDTQYF.